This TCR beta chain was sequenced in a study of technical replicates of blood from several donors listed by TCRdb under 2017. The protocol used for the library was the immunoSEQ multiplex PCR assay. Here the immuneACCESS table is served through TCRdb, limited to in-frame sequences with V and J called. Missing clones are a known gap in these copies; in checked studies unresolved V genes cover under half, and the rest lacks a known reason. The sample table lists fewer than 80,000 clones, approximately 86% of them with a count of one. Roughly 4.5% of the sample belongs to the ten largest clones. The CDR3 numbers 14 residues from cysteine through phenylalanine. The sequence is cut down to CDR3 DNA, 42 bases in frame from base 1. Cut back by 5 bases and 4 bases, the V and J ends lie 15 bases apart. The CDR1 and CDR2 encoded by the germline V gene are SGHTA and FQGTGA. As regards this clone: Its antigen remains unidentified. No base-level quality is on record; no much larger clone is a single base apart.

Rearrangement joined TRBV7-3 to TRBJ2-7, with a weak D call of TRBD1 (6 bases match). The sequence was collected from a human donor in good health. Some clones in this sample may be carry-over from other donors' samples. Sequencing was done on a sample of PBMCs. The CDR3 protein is CASSVQGYGYEQYF. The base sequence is TGTGCCAGCAGCGTTCAGGGGTACGGGTACGAGCAGTACTTC.